These T cell receptor beta chains were read from a single sample in a study of blood T cell repertoires in COVID-19. Data came from immunoSEQ multiplex PCR; TCRdb stores just in-frame clones and leaves some out. The sample yields 190,000 or so clones, around nine tenths seen once. Sequences were obtained from peripheral blood. The receptors come from a man aged 40-55 years with active or convalescent COVID-19. Both conserved end residues are part of each CDR3. The D gene is left open where the match is weak. Clone size is given for some rows only: seen once, a few or many times, or a class if the clone is expanded.

TRBD1	TRBJ1-2	once	TRBV24-1	TGTGCCACCAGTGATCCGGGGACAGGGGTCAACTATGGCTACACCTTC	CATSDPGTGVNYGYTF
NA	TRBJ1-4	NA	TRBV19	TGTGCCAGCAGGGACTTCTTAGGAGAAAAACTGTTTTTT	CASRDFLGEKLFF
NA	TRBJ1-3	NA	TRBV27	TGTGCCAGCAGTGAGGGAAACACCATATATTTT	CASSEGNTIYF
TRBD2	TRBJ2-1	NA	TRBV9	TGTGCCAGCAGCGGACTAGCGGGACCCGGGGCTAAAAATGAGCAGTTCTTC	CASSGLAGPGAKNEQFF
TRBD1	TRBJ1-1	NA	TRBV28	TGTGCCAGCAGGGACTCGGGAAGGGGGCACGGAAACACTGAAGCTTTCTTT	CASRDSGRGHGNTEAFF
TRBD1	TRBJ2-4	NA	TRBV7-2	TGTGCCAGCAGCCCAACCGGGACAGGGAACATTCAGTACTTC	CASSPTGTGNIQYF
NA	TRBJ2-1	NA	TRBV14	TGTGCCAGCAGCCATGATTGGGGCGGCGAGCAGTTCTTC	CASSHDWGGEQFF
TRBD1	TRBJ1-4	NA	TRBV20-1	TGCAGTGCCAGTACAGGGGTGGATGAAAAACTGTTTTTT	CSASTGVDEKLFF
NA	TRBJ1-5	NA	TRBV19	TGTGCCAGTAGTAGTAGAGCGGCGGGGGTAGTACAGCCCCAGCATTTT	CASSSRAAGVVQPQHF
NA	TRBJ1-6	NA	TRBV19	TGTGCCAGTAGTATGACAACCGGAGGGTCACCCCTCCACTTT	CASSMTTGGSPLHF
TRBD2	TRBJ2-3	NA	TRBV4-2	TGTGCCAGCAGCCACCGACTAGCGGGGTCATCCACAGATACGCAGTATTTT	CASSHRLAGSSTDTQYF
NA	TRBJ1-2	once	TRBV28	TGTGCCAGCACCACCCAGCGAGGGTTAGGGTATGGCTACACCTTC	CASTTQRGLGYGYTF
NA	TRBJ2-7	NA	TRBV28	TGTGCCAGCAGTTTTCTACAGGCCGAGCAGTACTTC	CASSFLQAEQYF
TRBD2	TRBJ2-4	NA	TRBV6-4	TGTGCCAGCAGTGAGGAGGCTAGCGGGCTAAACATTCAGTACTTC	CASSEEASGLNIQYF
NA	TRBJ2-1	NA	TRBV2	TGTGCCAGCAGTGTAACCGGCTACAATGAGCAGTTCTTC	CASSVTGYNEQFF
TRBD1	TRBJ2-5	once	TRBV29-1	TGCAGCGCCGCAGGTTTACAGGGGGCCCGAGAGACCCAGTACTTC	CSAAGLQGARETQYF
NA	TRBJ2-3	NA	TRBV28	TGTGCCAGCCGGAGTACGGAGCAGAGCACAGATACGCAGTATTTT	CASRSTEQSTDTQYF
TRBD2	TRBJ2-5	NA	TRBV6-5	TGTGCCAGCAGTTACTGGGCTAGCGGGGGTTTCGAGACCCAGTACTTC	CASSYWASGGFETQYF
TRBD1	TRBJ2-5	NA	TRBV7-2	TGTGCCAGCAGCTTAAAGCCTGCCGGGACAGGGGGCGGAGAGACCCAGTACTTC	CASSLKPAGTGGGETQYF
NA	TRBJ1-4	NA	TRBV15	TGTGCCACCAGCAGAGAAGCAGACTCTGAAAAACTGTTTTTT	CATSREADSEKLFF
NA	TRBJ2-3	NA	TRBV7-3	TGTGCCAGCAGCCCGACCAGGCCGGATACGCAGTATTTT	CASSPTRPDTQYF
TRBD1	TRBJ1-6	NA	TRBV19	TGTGCCAGTAGTTCATGGACAGGTGGCGATAATTCACCCCTCCACTTT	CASSSWTGGDNSPLHF
NA	TRBJ2-7	NA	TRBV5-4	TGTGCCAGCAGCTACGCGGGCAGCCCCTTCGAGCAGTACTTC	CASSYAGSPFEQYF
NA	TRBJ1-6	NA	TRBV7-2	TGTGCCAGCAGCTTGGGAGGGGGAGAGAGGAGTTCACCCCTCCACTTT	CASSLGGGERSSPLHF
NA	TRBJ1-6	few	TRBV2	TGTGCCACTACGACAAATTATAATTCACCCCTCCACTTT	CATTTNYNSPLHF
TRBD1	TRBJ2-7	NA	TRBV4-1	TGCGCCAGCAGCCAAGTTTTTGGGACAGGGTCACGGGAGCAGTACTTC	CASSQVFGTGSREQYF
NA	TRBJ2-5	NA	TRBV7-2	TGTGCCAGCAGCTTCCTCCAGGGGATAGGCGAGACCCAGTACTTC	CASSFLQGIGETQYF
NA	TRBJ1-1	NA	TRBV7-9	TGTGCCAGCAGCCCGACAGGTGAAGCTTTCTTT	CASSPTGEAFF
TRBD2	TRBJ2-5	NA	TRBV11-3	TGTGCCAGCAGCTTAGGATCGGGACTAGCGGAGGAGACCCAGTACTTC	CASSLGSGLAEETQYF
NA	TRBJ2-1	NA	TRBV6-5	TGTGCCAGCAGTTCCACCAGGGGAAGCTCCTACAATGAGCAGTTCTTC	CASSSTRGSSYNEQFF
NA	TRBJ1-1	NA	TRBV5-6	TGTGCCAGCAGCTTTTTCGGGAACACTGAAGCTTTCTTT	CASSFFGNTEAFF
TRBD1	TRBJ2-7	NA	TRBV7-2	TGTGCCAGCAGCCGGGACAGGAGCTCCTACGAGCAGTACTTC	CASSRDRSSYEQYF
NA	TRBJ2-7	NA	TRBV14	TGTGCCAGCAGCCAAGAAGGGGACAACTCCTACGAGCAGTACTTC	CASSQEGDNSYEQYF
TRBD1	TRBJ1-6	NA	TRBV5-1	TGCGCCAGCAGCGCAAATGCCGGACAGGGGTATTCACCCCTCCACTTT	CASSANAGQGYSPLHF
TRBD1	TRBJ2-1	NA	TRBV9	TGTGCCAGCAGCGTAGGAGGGGGCGAGTCAAGCTCCTACAATGAGCAGTTCTTC	CASSVGGGESSSYNEQFF
TRBD2	TRBJ2-5	NA	TRBV19	TGTGCCAGTAGTAGAGGCGGGGGGGAAGAGACCCAGTACTTC	CASSRGGGEETQYF
NA	TRBJ1-3	NA	TRBV19	TGTGCCAGTTCCAGGGTTGGAAACACCATATATTTT	CASSRVGNTIYF
NA	TRBJ1-2	few	TRBV14	TGTGCCAGCAGCCCCCCTGGGCAGGGCTATGGCTACACCTTC	CASSPPGQGYGYTF
NA	TRBJ1-4	once	TRBV7-8	TGTGCCAGCAGCCCCCGGCGAGGAACAGGGTCCGAAAAACTGTTTTTT	CASSPRRGTGSEKLFF
TRBD1	TRBJ1-4	NA	TRBV7-9	TGTGCCAGCAGCCCGACAGGGGGTAATGAAAAACTGTTTTTT	CASSPTGGNEKLFF
NA	TRBJ1-1	NA	TRBV4-3	TGCGCCAGCAGCCAAGACTTTGAGGGAAACCCTGAAGCTTTCTTT	CASSQDFEGNPEAFF
NA	TRBJ1-6	NA	TRBV3-1/TRBV3-2	TGTGCCAGCAGCCACGACAGTAATTCACCCCTCCACTTT	CASSHDSNSPLHF